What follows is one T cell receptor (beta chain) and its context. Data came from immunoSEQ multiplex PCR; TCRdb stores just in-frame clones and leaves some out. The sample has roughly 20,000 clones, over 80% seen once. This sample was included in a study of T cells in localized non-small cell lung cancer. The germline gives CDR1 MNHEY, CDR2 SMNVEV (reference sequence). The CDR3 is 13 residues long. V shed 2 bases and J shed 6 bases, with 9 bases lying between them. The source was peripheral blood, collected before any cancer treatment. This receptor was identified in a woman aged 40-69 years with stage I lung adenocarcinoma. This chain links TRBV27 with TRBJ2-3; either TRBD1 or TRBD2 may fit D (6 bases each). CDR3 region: CASSLLGGDTQYF. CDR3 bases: TGTGCCAGCAGTTTACTGGGGGGCGATACGCAGTATTTT.